This T cell receptor (beta chain) was retrieved from a study of blood T cell repertoires in COVID-19. Looking at the study overall: T cells, B-cell-depleted T cells, or PBMCs provided the cDNA or gDNA that served as material.

This clone came up once. In the original workflow: Using reference gene primer amplification, nucleated cell counts were estimated. Data came from immunoSEQ multiplex PCR; TCRdb stores just in-frame clones and leaves some out. The D gene and trimming were derived from the DNA, and the V and J assignments and clone size from that table. The profile shows some 42,000 clones, 85% to 95% of them singletons. The origin of this receptor is a man aged 50-59 years with active COVID-19. The sample taken for sequencing was peripheral blood.

The CDR3, as DNA: TGTGCCAGTACCAAGGACAGGGGAGGCAATCAGCCCCAGCATTTT. It yields the protein CASTKDRGGNQPQHF. J is TRBJ1-5 and V is TRBV19; the match to TRBD1 covers 9 bases. V was clipped by 7 bases and J by 2 bases; unmatched bases: 6. This CDR3 has 15 amino acids. CDR1 is LNHDA, CDR2 SQIVND, per germline (reference sequence).